This T cell receptor beta chain was identified during a study of blood T cells in healthy people across ages (dated by TCRdb to the mid-2010s). Study-wide context: Template switching captured roughly one uniquely barcoded TCR beta cDNA molecule per two T cells in model experiments. Four age groups were formed from the donors: young (average 16 years), middle-aged (approximately 40), aged (about 62) and long-lived (82). Donors of different ages were randomly distributed across sequencing lanes to avoid experimental bias. Using the same blood draw, the study looked at two additional independent replicas of 1 million unique cDNA reads for two donors, one aged 18 to 30 and the other aged 80 or older. Age-related changes in TCR beta repertoire diversity were measured in the study by deep sequencing normalized with unique cDNA molecular identifiers.

Details on this clonotype: What antigen it recognizes has not been identified. No quality values exist for individual bases; no much larger clone is one base distant.

Preparation of the library involved 5' RACE. Data came from an Illumina HiSeq 2500. The second PCR ran for roughly 6 to 11 cycles and used a J-beta primer mix along with a sample-barcoded 5' primer. A unique molecular identifier was introduced onto each TCR beta cDNA molecule by a template-switch 5' adaptor carrying 12 random nucleotides. Each sample yielded at least 3 million CDR3-containing paired-end reads. The Mint cDNA synthesis kit, primed by a TRBC-specific oligonucleotide, was used to synthesize first-strand cDNA from all RNA. Following uracil-DNA glycosylase treatment, a first 18-cycle PCR with universal primers M1SS and BC2_uni_R was performed on all cDNA. The study's own analysis went as follows. Each sample was normalized by randomly selecting 1 million high-quality reads, each carrying a distinct molecular identifier. Instead of being binned into consensus sequences, reads with shared molecular identifiers were discarded. MiTCR, set to a Q25 quality threshold and the strictest error-elimination algorithm, was used for CDR3 identification, clonotype clustering and error correction. A nonparametric unseen species model using Euler transformation provided a lower-bound estimate of total TCR beta diversity. TCRdb reran the public reads through fastp at Q25 and MiXCR, keeping productive beta chains. CDR3 protein sequences are deduplicated, and each keeps its most common genes and DNA. In this record, the V and J calls reflect TCRdb's handling and not the investigators' own analysis. This sample comprises some 1.4 million distinct CDR3 sequences, around 42% of them detected only once. Of the sample, 7.9% is held by the ten largest clones.

Broader findings and caveats from the paper: Estimates of total diversity based on one million sequenced T cells were regarded as lower bounds and as underestimates. The percentage of naive T cells measured by flow cytometry correlated strongly with observed TCR beta diversity. The CMV infection status of donors was not known, potentially confounding age-related changes in expanded clonotypes. Compared with the aged group, the long-lived group had more naive CD4+ T cells, fewer expanded clones and increased TCR diversity, a pattern suggesting age selection. Bulk unsorted PBMC profiling prevented conclusive comparison of naive and antigen-experienced compartments. Observed TCR beta diversity per million T cells fell roughly linearly with age, and a significant reduction was already apparent by age about 43.

Donors were a few dozen systemically healthy Caucasian individuals from Russia aged 6 to 90 years. Each donor gave about 9.7 milliliters of peripheral blood, drawn into EDTA-treated Vacutainer tubes. PBMCs were isolated by Ficoll-Paque density-gradient centrifugation, with at least 7 million obtained per sample. Total RNA, at least 6 micrograms per sample, was extracted from PBMCs with Trizol reagent. For every donor, an aliquot of PBMCs went through flow cytometry to measure the percentages of naive CD45RAhigh/CD27high T cells. V is reduced by 3 bases and J by 3 bases, leaving a spacing of 17 bases between them. Including cysteine and phenylalanine, the CDR3 has 16 amino acids. Just CDR3 DNA is preserved here, 48 bases in frame from base 1. For CDR1 and CDR2, the germline V gene lists MDHEN and SYDVKM.

The source of this sequence is a woman aged 18-35 years in good health. Specimen: blood. This sequence uses TRBV28 and TRBJ1-2, with an unclear D gene assignment. CDR3 sequence: CASSLSRWRVDYGYTF. The DNA reads as follows: TGTGCCAGCAGTTTGAGCCGCTGGAGGGTGGACTATGGCTACACCTTC.